The 32 T cell receptor beta chains reported below all come from one sample, sequenced in a study of regulatory T cells in long-lasting Graves disease. For TCR beta, libraries came from iRepertoire HTBI primers and Arm-PCR of CDR3 regions. TCRdb analysed the multiplex PCR reads with MiXCR anew, one entry per CDR3 protein. The table shows 400,000 or so distinct CDR3 sequences, with around 20% occurring only once. Described time point: persistent/refractory GD, antithyroid drugs over 5 years with positive TRAb. RNA extracted from PBMCs served as the sequencing template. Sequenced material: peripheral blood mononuclear cells (PBMCs), taken when the disease was refractory, from a patient treated with antithyroid drugs. Source of these receptors: a female donor with Graves disease.

The CDR3 sequence: CAITSGTSGFEQYF. DNA for the CDR3: TGTGCCATCACCTCCGGGACTAGCGGCTTCGAGCAGTACTTC. The rearrangement links TRBV10-3 to TRBJ2-7; TRBD2 aligns across 11 bases. CDR1 and CDR2 from the germline V gene are ENHRY and SYGVKD. CDR3 length: 14 amino acids. Trimming removed 7 bases from V and 6 bases from J; junction bases left unmatched: 8.

The rearrangement links TRBV20-1 to TRBJ2-7; TRBD2 aligns across 10 bases. This CDR3 comprises 17 residues. Germline CDR1 DFQATT, CDR2 SNEGSKA (reference sequence). Losses at the gene ends were 0 bases for V and 6 bases for J; bases not matched to a gene: 14. The CDR3 spells CSARDLSSGSPWVEQYF. CDR3 sequence (DNA): TGCAGTGCTAGAGATCTGTCTAGCGGGAGTCCTTGGGTCGAGCAGTACTTC.

V gene TRBV2 combines with J gene TRBJ2-2; D gene ambiguous. Germline assignment: CDR1 SNHLY and CDR2 FYNNEI. V gave up 6 bases and J gave up 7 bases, with 9 bases separating them. This CDR3 is 12 amino acids long. The CDR3 coding sequence is TGTGCCAGCAGGGATATCGTCGGGGAGCTGTTTTTT. It yields the protein CASRDIVGELFF.

This clonotype was recorded a few times. The chain carries TRBV28 and TRBJ1-2; 11 nucleotides match TRBD1. The germline V gene encodes CDR1 MDHEN and CDR2 SYDVKM. V lost 5 bases to trimming and J lost 4 bases; unmatched junction nucleotides: 12. The CDR3 is 17 amino acids. CDR3 region: CASSQPFGTGGGYGYTF. CDR3 DNA: TGTGCCAGCAGTCAACCCTTCGGGACAGGGGGTGGCTATGGCTACACCTTC.

V and J are TRBV11-2 and TRBJ1-3, with TRBD1 identical over 8 bases. The length of the CDR3 is 17 residues. From germline, CDR1 is SGHAT and CDR2 FQNNGV. V was pared by 2 bases and J by 0 bases, with 6 bases of the junction left unmatched. CDR3 loop: CASSLFGQGGSGNTIYF. In DNA form, the CDR3 reads TGTGCCAGCAGCTTATTTGGACAGGGAGGCTCTGGAAACACCATATATTTT.

In its sample, this clonotype was seen many times. The rearrangement joins TRBV28 to TRBJ2-7, with D uncertain. Trimming stripped 6 bases from V and 3 bases from J, with 6 bases between. The germline V gene has CDR1 MDHEN and CDR2 SYDVKM. This CDR3 has 11 residues. This chain's CDR3 is CASRNYYEQYF. CDR3 in DNA: TGTGCCAGCAGGAATTACTACGAGCAGTACTTC.

This clonotype has a count of ten or more. The rearrangement joins TRBV7-2 to TRBJ2-5; D is undetermined. The CDR3 consists of 17 residues. CDR1 is SGHTA and CDR2 is FQGNSA in the germline V gene. Trimming removed 1 base from V and 0 bases from J, with 15 bases in between. The CDR3 DNA is TGTGCCAGCAGCTTAGGCGACCGTCCGGGCAACCAAGAGACCCAGTACTTC. Amino acid sequence: CASSLGDRPGNQETQYF.

As to this clonotype: Since a much larger clone is just one base distant, this may be a read error. The V gene is TRBV7-9, the J gene TRBJ2-6; no definite D call. The CDR3 covers 15 residues. CDR1 SEHNR and CDR2 FQNEAQ come from the germline V gene (reference sequence). Trimming pared 1 base from V and 0 bases from J, leaving 4 bases between. Here the CDR3 reads CASSLDVSGANVLTF. The CDR3 DNA reads as TGTGCCAGCAGCTTAGATGTCTCTGGGGCCAACGTCCTGACTTTC. The entire variable domain, with the rest obtained from reference TRBV7-9 and TRBJ2-6, is as follows: DTGVSQNPRHKITKRGQNVTFRCDPISEHNRLYWYRQTLGQGPEFLTYFQNEAQLEKSRLLSDRFSAERPKGSFSTLEIQRTEQGDSAMYLCASSLDVSGANVLTFGAGSRLTVL.

This clonotype was counted many times. This chain uses TRBV12-3 or TRBV12-4 with TRBJ2-7, with D uncertain. The CDR3 totals 13 residues. The ends were cut back, 7 bases at V and 6 bases at J, with 16 bases in the middle. CDR3 nucleotides: TGTGCCAGCACCCGATCCCAGTTGGGCGAGCAGTACTTC. It codes for CASTRSQLGEQYF.

The chain uses TRBV6-1 and TRBJ1-4; D is perhaps TRBD1 (5 bases). V lost 5 bases and J lost 6, with 13 bases in between. This CDR3 region has 14 residues. CDR1 and CDR2 from the germline V gene are MNHNS and SASEGT. CDR3: CASSYGGSDEKLFF. The CDR3 DNA is TGTGCCAGCAGTTACGGGGGTAGCGATGAAAAACTGTTTTTT.

This clonotype was recorded at least ten times. The gene calls are TRBV28 and TRBJ2-7; 8 nucleotides agree with TRBD1. The V gene end was trimmed by 5 bases and the J gene end by 5 bases; junction bases not matched to a gene: 8. The germline CDR1 and CDR2 sequences are MDHEN and SYDVKM. The CDR3 is 14 residues long. CDR3 DNA sequence: TGTGCCAGCAGTCGGACAGGGAGTTCGGACGAGCAGTACTTC. It encodes CASSRTGSSDEQYF. The whole variable domain, remainder taken from reference TRBV28 and TRBJ2-7, is DVKVTQSSRYLVKRTGEKVFLECVQDMDHENMFWYRQDPGLGLRLIYFSYDVKMKEKGDIPEGYSVSREKKERFSLILESASTNQTSMYLCASSRTGSSDEQYFGPGTRLTVT.

In this sample, this clonotype turned up many times. V is TRBV2 and J is TRBJ1-1; D call uncertain. The CDR3 runs 14 residues. Trimming shortened V by 2 bases and J by 0 bases, and 7 bases separated the two germline ends. Germline V lookup: CDR1 SNHLY, CDR2 FYNNEI. Here the CDR3 DNA reads TGTGCCAGCAGTGAAAATGGGGTGAACACTGAAGCTTTCTTT. Amino acids: CASSENGVNTEAFF.

This clonotype occurred many times. V usage is TRBV2 and J usage is TRBJ1-1; 7 nucleotides agree with TRBD1. V was clipped by 5 bases and J by 0 bases; unmatched bases: 6. This CDR3 is 15 amino acids long. Germline CDR1 reads SNHLY; CDR2 reads FYNNEI. As DNA, the CDR3 is TGTGCCAGCAGTCTAAGACAGGGATTGAACACTGAAGCTTTCTTT. As protein: CASSLRQGLNTEAFF.

The table lists this clonotype with a few counts. The V call is TRBV12-3 or TRBV12-4, the J call TRBJ2-6; D gene ambiguous. The length of the CDR3 is 16 residues. The V end was cut by 6 bases, the J end by 0 bases, with 12 bases between. The CDR3 is CASRRGLVSGANVLTF. Here the CDR3 DNA reads TGTGCCAGCAGACGTGGGTTGGTCTCTGGGGCCAACGTCCTGACTTTC.

The J gene is TRBJ2-3, the V gene TRBV20-1; 7 positions match TRBD1. CDR1 is DFQATT, CDR2 SNEGSKA, per germline (reference sequence). The ends lost 1 base at V and 1 base at J; junction bases unmatched: 5. The CDR3 contains 15 residues. The CDR3 DNA sequence: TGCAGTGCTAGAGGAGGTGACAGGGGCACAGATACGCAGTATTTT. Its translation: CSARGGDRGTDTQYF.

This clonotype occurred many times. The chain links TRBV27 to TRBJ2-7; 11 nucleotides line up with TRBD1. Germline V lookup: CDR1 MNHEY, CDR2 SMNVEV (reference sequence). The CDR3 covers 14 residues. The trim removed 6 bases at V and 2 bases at J, leaving 3 bases unmatched. CDR3 DNA sequence: TGTGCCAGCAGACCGGGACAGGGGGCCTACGAGCAGTACTTC. It is translated as CASRPGQGAYEQYF.

This clonotype was recorded a few times. This rearrangement joins TRBV6-1 to TRBJ2-7; no definite D call. The V end was cut by 8 bases, the J end by 1 base, with 27 bases between. This CDR3 is 18 amino acids long. Germline loops: CDR1 MNHNS, CDR2 SASEGT. Here the CDR3 DNA reads TGTGCCAGCCCTCAGTTATACGAGCAAATGGGCAGGTCCTACGAGCAGTACTTC. Translated, it gives CASPQLYEQMGRSYEQYF.

The chain recombines TRBV7-2 with TRBJ2-5; 7 positions agree with TRBD2. Unmatched junction bases numbered 4, after V lost 5 bases and J lost 7 bases. CDR1 is SGHTA, CDR2 FQGNSA, per germline. There are 12 residues in the CDR3. The CDR3 protein is CASSPGGGTQYF. The CDR3 DNA reads as TGTGCCAGCAGCCCCGGCGGGGGGACCCAGTACTTC.

In its sample, this clonotype was seen many times. The chain employs TRBV12-3 or TRBV12-4 and TRBJ1-2; D is uncertain. V gave up 2 bases and J gave up 3 bases, with 22 bases separating them. The CDR3 has 18 amino acids. The CDR3 DNA reads as TGTGCCAGCAGTTTATTGTCGTGGGAGACCAATTACTACTATGGCTACACCTTC. Its protein is CASSLLSWETNYYYGYTF.

This clonotype was counted many times. The chain has TRBV12-3 or TRBV12-4 and TRBJ1-1; D perhaps matches TRBD1 (6 bases). V gave up 4 bases and J gave up 1 base, with 10 bases separating them. The CDR3 is made up of 14 amino acids. The DNA of the CDR3 is TGTGCCAGCAGTTGGGGCAGGGGGAACACTGAAGCTTTCTTT. Amino acids: CASSWGRGNTEAFF.

The V and J genes are TRBV12-3 or TRBV12-4 and TRBJ2-7; a weak D match, TRBD2 (6 bases). Trimming cost V 2 bases and J 2 bases, with 10 bases left between them. The CDR3 totals 14 residues. In nucleotides, the CDR3 is TGTGCCAGCAGTTTATGCGGGGAGGCCTACGAGCAGTACTTC. It yields the protein CASSLCGEAYEQYF.

This clonotype was counted at least ten times. The chain links TRBV28 to TRBJ1-1; D possibly corresponds to TRBD1 (6 bases). V lost 5 bases to trimming and J lost 6 bases, with 13 bases between them. This CDR3 is 13 amino acids long. Germline CDR1 reads MDHEN; CDR2 reads SYDVKM. The CDR3 spells CASSEQGRAEAFF. In DNA, the CDR3 is TGTGCCAGCAGTGAACAGGGCAGGGCTGAAGCTTTCTTT.

This rearrangement joins TRBV13 to TRBJ1-6; unclear D gene. Germline values: CDR1 PRHDT, CDR2 FYEKMQ (reference sequence). Trimming removed 3 bases from V and 7 bases from J, with 10 bases in between. The CDR3 totals 14 residues. As DNA, the CDR3 is TGTGCCAGCAGCTTTTTAGGGAGAAATTCACCCCTCCACTTT. Residues: CASSFLGRNSPLHF.

This clonotype was seen many times. This chain uses TRBV2 with TRBJ2-5; a weak D match, TRBD1 (6 bases). With 9 bases removed from V and 2 bases from J, the gap between germline ends came to 10 bases. The V gene's germline CDR1 is SNHLY and CDR2 FYNNEI. The length of the CDR3 is 12 residues. Here the CDR3 reads CASTGTQETQYF. Here the CDR3 DNA reads TGTGCCAGTACAGGGACGCAAGAGACCCAGTACTTC.

This clonotype was counted only a few times. The V gene is TRBV6-2 or TRBV6-3, the J gene TRBJ2-2, with D perhaps given as TRBD1 or TRBD2 (6 bases each). This CDR3 spans 15 amino acids. Germline lookup yields CDR1 MNHEY and CDR2 SVGEGT. V was pared by 4 bases and J by 4 bases, with 13 bases between. CDR3 in DNA: TGTGCCAGCAGTTCTACAGGGAGGAGCACCGGGGAGCTGTTTTTT. Protein sequence: CASSSTGRSTGELFF.

Only a few counts were recorded for this clonotype. This rearrangement joins TRBV5-1 to TRBJ2-7, with TRBD1 matching 10 bases. J gave up 3 bases and V 4 bases, and 7 bases lay outside the gene matches. The CDR3 spans 15 residues. The germline V gene has CDR1 SGHRS and CDR2 YFSETQ. For the CDR3, the DNA is TGCGCCAGCAGCCCGGGACAGGGGCCGGGCTACGAGCAGTACTTC. Protein sequence: CASSPGQGPGYEQYF.

The gene calls are TRBV5-1 and TRBJ1-3; 8 bases align to TRBD1. The CDR3 covers 16 residues. Germline V gives CDR1 SGHRS, CDR2 YFSETQ. J lost 0 bases, V lost 3 bases, and 5 bases had no gene match. The CDR3 nucleotides read TGCGCCAGCAGCTATGACAGGGGAACCTCTGGAAACACCATATATTTT. Translating gives CASSYDRGTSGNTIYF.

This clonotype came up a few times. J is TRBJ2-7 and V is TRBV20-1; 11 bases fit TRBD2. The V gene's germline CDR1 is DFQATT and CDR2 SNEGSKA (reference sequence). J lost 4 bases, V lost 4 bases, and 12 bases had no gene match. The CDR3 runs 16 residues. The CDR3 DNA is TGCAGTGCTAACGACCTTAGCGGGAGGGCTCGTTACGAGCAGTACTTC. Protein product: CSANDLSGRARYEQYF.

As to this clonotype: This could be a read error, since a much larger clone is one nucleotide away. The chain combines TRBV20-1 with TRBJ2-5; D is perhaps TRBD1 (5 bases). CDR1 and CDR2 (germline): DFQATT, SNEGSKA (reference sequence). The V end lost 5 bases, the J end lost 1 base, and 17 bases lay between the germline ends. This CDR3 contains 15 residues. Here the CDR3 reads CSAETDVDTQETQYF. In nucleotides, the CDR3 is TGCAGTGCTGAAACCGATGTGGACACCCAAGAGACCCAGTACTTC.

At least ten counts were recorded for this clonotype. V and J are TRBV6-1 and TRBJ2-7; 10 nucleotides agree with TRBD2. This CDR3 has 16 residues. The germline gives CDR1 MNHNS, CDR2 SASEGT. The V segment lost 3 bases and the J segment 3 bases; nucleotides outside the gene matches: 8. The CDR3 sequence: CASSDGSSGRSYEQYF. The CDR3, as DNA: TGTGCCAGCAGTGACGGCTCTAGCGGGAGAAGCTACGAGCAGTACTTC.

The chain carries TRBV7-9 and TRBJ2-5; a weak D match, TRBD1 (6 bases). V was clipped by 6 bases and J by 4 bases, with 18 bases between them. The germline V gene has CDR1 SEHNR and CDR2 FQNEAQ (reference sequence). The CDR3 totals 15 residues. The CDR3 bases are TGTGCCAGCAGATTGGGGGCATTTTCTCTAGAGACCCAGTACTTC. Residues: CASRLGAFSLETQYF.

This clonotype was seen many times. The genes are TRBV20-1 and TRBJ2-7; D unclear. This CDR3 has 14 residues. The V gene lost 3 bases and the J gene lost 1 base, with 13 bases spanning the gap. The germline V gene encodes CDR1 DFQATT and CDR2 SNEGSKA (reference sequence). The CDR3 here is CSASTSRQSYEQYF. Here the CDR3 DNA reads TGCAGTGCTAGTACCTCCAGGCAGTCCTACGAGCAGTACTTC.